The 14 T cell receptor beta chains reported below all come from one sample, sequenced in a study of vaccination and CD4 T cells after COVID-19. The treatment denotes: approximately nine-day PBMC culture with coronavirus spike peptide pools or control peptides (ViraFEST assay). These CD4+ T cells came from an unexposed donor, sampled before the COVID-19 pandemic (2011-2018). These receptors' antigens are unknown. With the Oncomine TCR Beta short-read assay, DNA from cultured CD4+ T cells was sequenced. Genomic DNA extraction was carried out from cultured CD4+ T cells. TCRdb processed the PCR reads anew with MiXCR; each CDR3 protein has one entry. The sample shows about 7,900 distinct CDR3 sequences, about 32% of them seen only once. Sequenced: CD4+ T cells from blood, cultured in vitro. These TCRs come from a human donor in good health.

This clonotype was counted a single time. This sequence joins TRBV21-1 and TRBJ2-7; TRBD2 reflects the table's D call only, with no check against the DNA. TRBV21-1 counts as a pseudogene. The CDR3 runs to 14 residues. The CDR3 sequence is CASSALQGTIEQYF. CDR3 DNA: TGTGCCAGCAGCGCACTCCAAGGGACTATAGAGCAGTACTTC.

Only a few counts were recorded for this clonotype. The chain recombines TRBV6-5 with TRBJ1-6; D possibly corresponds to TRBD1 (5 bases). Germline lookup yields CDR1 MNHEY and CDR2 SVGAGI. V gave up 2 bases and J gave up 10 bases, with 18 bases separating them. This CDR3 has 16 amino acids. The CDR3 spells CASSYTRTRLNSPLHF. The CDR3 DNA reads TGTGCCAGCAGTTACACAAGGACACGTCTCAACTCACCCCTCCACTTT.

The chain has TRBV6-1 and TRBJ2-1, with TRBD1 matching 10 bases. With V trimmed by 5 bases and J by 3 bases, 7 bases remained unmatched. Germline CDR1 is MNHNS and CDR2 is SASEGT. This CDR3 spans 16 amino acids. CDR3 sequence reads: CASSPNRDRGYNEQFF. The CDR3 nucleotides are TGTGCCAGCAGTCCGAACCGGGACAGGGGCTACAATGAGCAGTTCTTC.

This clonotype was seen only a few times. CDR3 in DNA: TGTGCCAGCAGCTCATACCAACTAGCGGGAGGGCCTGAGACCCAGTACTTC. This translates into CASSSYQLAGGPETQYF. The chain links TRBV7-9 to TRBJ2-5, with 13 bases identical to TRBD2. V lost 4 bases, J lost 5 bases, and 10 bases stayed unmatched. The CDR3 length is 17 residues. Germline CDR1 SEHNR, CDR2 FQNEAQ (reference sequence).

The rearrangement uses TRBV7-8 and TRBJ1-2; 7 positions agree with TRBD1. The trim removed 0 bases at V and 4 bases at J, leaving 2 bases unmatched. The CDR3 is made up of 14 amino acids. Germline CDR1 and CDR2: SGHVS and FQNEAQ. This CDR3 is CASSLAAGGYGYTF. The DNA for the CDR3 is TGTGCCAGCAGCTTAGCCGCAGGGGGCTATGGCTACACCTTC.

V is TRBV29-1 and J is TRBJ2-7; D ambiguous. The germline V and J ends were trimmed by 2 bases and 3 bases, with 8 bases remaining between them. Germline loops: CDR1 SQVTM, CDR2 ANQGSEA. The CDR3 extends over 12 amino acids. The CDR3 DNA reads TGCAGCGTTGAACCTTCCAGCTACGAGCAGTACTTC. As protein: CSVEPSSYEQYF.

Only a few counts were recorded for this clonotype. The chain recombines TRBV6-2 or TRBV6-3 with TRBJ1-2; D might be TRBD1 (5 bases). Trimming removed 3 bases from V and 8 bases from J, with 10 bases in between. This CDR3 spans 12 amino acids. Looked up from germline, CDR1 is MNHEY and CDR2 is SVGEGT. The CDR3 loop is CASSYRGQGYTF. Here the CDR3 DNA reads TGTGCCAGCAGTTATCGGGGCCAGGGCTACACCTTC.

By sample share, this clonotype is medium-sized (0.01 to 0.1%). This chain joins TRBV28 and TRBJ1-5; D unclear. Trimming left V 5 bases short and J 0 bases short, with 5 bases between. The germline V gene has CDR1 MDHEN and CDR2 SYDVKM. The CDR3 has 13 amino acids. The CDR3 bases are TGTGCCAGCAGTATCAATAGCAATCAGCCCCAGCATTTT. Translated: CASSINSNQPQHF.

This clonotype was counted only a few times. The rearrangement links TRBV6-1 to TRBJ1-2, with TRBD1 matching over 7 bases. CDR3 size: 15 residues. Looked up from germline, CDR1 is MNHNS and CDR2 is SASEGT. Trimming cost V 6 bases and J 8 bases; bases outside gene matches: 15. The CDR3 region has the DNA TGTGCCAGCAGCTTCCCAACCGGGACAGAGAGAGGCTACACCTTC. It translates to CASSFPTGTERGYTF.

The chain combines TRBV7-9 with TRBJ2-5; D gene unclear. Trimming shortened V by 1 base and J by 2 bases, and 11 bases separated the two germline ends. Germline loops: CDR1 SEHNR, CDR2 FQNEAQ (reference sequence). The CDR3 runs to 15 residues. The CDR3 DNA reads TGTGCCAGCAGCTTAGGTGCAGGTTTGCAAGAGACCCAGTACTTC. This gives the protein CASSLGAGLQETQYF.

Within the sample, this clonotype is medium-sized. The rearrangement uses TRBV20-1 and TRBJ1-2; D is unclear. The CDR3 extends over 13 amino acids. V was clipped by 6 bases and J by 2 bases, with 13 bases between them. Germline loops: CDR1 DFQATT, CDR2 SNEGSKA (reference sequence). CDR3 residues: CSAENSINYGYTF. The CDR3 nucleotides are TGCAGTGCGGAAAACTCAATAAACTATGGCTACACCTTC.

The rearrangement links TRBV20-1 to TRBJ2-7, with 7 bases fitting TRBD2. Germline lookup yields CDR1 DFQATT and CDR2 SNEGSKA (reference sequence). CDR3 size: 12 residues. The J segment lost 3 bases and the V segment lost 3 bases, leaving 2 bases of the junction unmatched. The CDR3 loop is CSASPSGYEQYF. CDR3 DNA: TGCAGTGCTAGCCCTAGCGGCTACGAGCAGTACTTC.

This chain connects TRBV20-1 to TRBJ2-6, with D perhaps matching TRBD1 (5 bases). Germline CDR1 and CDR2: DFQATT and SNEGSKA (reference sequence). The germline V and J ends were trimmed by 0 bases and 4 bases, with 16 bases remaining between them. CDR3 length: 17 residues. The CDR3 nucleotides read TGCAGTGCTAGAGATCGTGACAGCCAGTCAGGGGCCAACGTCCTGACTTTC. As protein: CSARDRDSQSGANVLTF.

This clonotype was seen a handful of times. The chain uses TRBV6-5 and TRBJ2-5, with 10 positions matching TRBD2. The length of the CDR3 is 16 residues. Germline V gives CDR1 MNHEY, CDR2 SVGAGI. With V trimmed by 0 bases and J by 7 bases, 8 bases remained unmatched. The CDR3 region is CASSYSWTSGKGTQYF. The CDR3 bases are TGTGCCAGCAGTTACTCTTGGACTAGCGGAAAGGGGACCCAGTACTTC.